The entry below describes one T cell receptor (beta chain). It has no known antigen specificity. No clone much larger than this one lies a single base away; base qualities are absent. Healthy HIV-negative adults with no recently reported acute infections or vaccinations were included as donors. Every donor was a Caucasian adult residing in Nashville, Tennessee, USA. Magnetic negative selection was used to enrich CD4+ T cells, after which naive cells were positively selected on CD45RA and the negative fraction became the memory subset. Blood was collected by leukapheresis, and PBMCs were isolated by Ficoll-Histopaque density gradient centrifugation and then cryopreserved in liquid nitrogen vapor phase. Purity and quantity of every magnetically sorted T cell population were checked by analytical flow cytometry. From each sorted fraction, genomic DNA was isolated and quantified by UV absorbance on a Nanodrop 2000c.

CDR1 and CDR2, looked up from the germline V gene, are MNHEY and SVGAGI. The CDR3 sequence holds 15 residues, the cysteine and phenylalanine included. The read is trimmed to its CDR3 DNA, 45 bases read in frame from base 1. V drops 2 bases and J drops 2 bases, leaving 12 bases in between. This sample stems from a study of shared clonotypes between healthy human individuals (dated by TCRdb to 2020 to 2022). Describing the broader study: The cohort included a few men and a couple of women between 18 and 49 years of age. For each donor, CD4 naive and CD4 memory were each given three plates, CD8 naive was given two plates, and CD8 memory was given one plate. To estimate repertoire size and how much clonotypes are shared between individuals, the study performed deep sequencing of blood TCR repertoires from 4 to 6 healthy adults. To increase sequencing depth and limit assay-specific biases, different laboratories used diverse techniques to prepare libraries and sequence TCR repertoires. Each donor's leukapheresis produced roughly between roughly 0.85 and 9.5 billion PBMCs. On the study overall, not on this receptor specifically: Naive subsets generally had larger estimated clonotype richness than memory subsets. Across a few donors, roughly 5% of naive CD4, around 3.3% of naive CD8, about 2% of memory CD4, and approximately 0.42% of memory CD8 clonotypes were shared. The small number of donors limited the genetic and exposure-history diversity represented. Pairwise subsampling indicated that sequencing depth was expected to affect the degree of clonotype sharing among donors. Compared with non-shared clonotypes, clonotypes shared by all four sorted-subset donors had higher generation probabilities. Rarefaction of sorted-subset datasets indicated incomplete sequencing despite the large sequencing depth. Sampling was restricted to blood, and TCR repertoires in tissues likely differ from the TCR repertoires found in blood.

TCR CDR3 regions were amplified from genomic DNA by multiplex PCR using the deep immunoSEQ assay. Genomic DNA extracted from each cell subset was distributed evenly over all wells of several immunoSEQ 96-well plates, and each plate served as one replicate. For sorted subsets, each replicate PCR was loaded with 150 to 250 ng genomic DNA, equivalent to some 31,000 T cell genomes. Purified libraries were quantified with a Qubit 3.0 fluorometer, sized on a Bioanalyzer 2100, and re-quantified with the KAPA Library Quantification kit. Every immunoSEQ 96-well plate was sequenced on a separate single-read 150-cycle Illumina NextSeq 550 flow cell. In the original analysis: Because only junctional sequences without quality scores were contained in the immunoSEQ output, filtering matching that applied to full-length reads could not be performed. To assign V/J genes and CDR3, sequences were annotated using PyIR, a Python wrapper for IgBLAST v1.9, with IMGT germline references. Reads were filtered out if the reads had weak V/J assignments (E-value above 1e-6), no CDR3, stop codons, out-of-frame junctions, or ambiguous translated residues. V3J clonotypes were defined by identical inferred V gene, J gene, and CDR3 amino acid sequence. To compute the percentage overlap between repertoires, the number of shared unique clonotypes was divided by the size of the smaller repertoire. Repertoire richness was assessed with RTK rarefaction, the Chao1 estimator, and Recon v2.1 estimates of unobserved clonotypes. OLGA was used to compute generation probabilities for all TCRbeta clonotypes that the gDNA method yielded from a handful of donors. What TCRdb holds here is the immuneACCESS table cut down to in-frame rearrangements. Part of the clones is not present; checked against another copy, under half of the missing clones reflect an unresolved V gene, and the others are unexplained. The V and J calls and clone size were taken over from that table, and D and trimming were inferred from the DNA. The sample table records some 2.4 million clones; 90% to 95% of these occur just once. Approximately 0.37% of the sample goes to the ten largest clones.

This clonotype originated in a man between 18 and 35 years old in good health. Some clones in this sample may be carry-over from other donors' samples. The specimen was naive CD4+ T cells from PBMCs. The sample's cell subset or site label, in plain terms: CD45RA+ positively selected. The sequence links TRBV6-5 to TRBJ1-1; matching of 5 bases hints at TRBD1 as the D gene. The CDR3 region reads CASSYRPGPNTEAFF. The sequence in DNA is TGTGCCAGCAGTTACCGACCAGGGCCAAACACTGAAGCTTTCTTT.